This T cell receptor beta chain stems from a study of blood T cell repertoires in COVID-19. Study as a whole: Sample material is recorded as cDNA or gDNA derived from T cells, B-cell-depleted T cells, or PBMCs.

As processed by the authors: For nucleated cells, counts were estimated from reference gene primer amplification. Sequencing was performed with immunoSEQ multiplex PCR; in TCRdb, only in-frame clones are kept and a portion is missing. That table gives V, J and clone size, and the DNA gave D and trimming. The top ten hold approximately 5.3% of the sample, which has roughly 330,000 clones, approximately 89% seen once. Cohort 3 donors were reported recovered after two negative PCRs, clearance, or symptom resolution. CDR1 is SGHNT, CDR2 YYREEE, per germline (reference sequence). V dropped 3 bases and J dropped 3; count of bases not matched to a gene: 5. This CDR3 contains 15 residues.

This receptor was identified in a woman in her 30s who had recovered from COVID-19. J is TRBJ2-5 and V is TRBV5-4, with 10 bases fitting TRBD1. The sequencing sample was made of PBMCs or T cells enriched from blood (not recorded which). CDR3 nucleotides: TGTGCCAGCAGCTGGGGACAGGGGTCGAAAGAGACCCAGTACTTC. Residues: CASSWGQGSKETQYF.